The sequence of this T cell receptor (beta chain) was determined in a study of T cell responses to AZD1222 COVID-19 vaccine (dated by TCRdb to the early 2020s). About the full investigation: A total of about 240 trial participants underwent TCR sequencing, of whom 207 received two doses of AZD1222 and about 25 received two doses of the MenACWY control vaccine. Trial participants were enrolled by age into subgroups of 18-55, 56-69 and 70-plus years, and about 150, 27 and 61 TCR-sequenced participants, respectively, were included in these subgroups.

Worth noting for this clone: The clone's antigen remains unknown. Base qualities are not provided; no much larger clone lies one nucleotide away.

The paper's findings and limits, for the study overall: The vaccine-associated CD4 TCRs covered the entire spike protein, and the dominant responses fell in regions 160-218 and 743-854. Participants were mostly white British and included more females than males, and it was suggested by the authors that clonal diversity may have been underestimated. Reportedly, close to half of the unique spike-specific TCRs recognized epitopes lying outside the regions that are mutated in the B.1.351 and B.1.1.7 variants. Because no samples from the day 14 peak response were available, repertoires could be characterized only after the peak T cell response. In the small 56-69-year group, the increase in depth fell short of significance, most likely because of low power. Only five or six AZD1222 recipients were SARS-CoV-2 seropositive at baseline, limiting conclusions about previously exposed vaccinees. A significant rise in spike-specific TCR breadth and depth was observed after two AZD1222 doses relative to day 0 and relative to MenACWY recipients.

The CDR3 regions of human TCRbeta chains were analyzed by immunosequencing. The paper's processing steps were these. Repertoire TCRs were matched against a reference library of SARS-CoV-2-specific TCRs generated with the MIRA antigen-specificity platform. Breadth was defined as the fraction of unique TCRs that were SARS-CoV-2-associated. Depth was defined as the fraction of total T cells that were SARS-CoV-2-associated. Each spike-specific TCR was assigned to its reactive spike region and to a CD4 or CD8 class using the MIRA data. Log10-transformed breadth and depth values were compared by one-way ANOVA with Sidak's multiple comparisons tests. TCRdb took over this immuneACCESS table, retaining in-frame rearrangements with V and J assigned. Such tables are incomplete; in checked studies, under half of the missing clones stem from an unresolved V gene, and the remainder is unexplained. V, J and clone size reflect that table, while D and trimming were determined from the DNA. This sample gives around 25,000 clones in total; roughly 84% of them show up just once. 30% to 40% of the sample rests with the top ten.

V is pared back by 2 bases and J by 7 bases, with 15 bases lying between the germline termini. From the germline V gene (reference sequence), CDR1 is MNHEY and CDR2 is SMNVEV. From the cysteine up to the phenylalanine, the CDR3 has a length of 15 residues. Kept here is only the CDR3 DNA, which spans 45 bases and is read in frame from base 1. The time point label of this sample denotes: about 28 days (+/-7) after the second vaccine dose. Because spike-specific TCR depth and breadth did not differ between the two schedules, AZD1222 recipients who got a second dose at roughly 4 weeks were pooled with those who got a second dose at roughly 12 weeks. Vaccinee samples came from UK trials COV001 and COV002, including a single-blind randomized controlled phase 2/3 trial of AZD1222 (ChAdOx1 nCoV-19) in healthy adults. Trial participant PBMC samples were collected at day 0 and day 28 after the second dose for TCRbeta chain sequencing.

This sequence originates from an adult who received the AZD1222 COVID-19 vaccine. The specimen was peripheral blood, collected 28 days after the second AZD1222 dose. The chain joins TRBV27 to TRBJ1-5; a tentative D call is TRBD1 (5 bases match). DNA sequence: TGTGCCAGCAGTTTAGTTAGCGGGGCGCGCCAGCCCCAGCATTTT. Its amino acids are CASSLVSGARQPQHF.